The clone carrying this TCR beta chain was observed many times. Antigen specificity is unknown. Construction of TCR beta libraries was performed using quantitative 5'-RACE with molecular barcodes. TCRdb independently ran MiXCR on the 5' RACE reads; one entry per CDR3 protein. The table records about 240,000 distinct CDR3 sequences, around 7.8% of them present only once. This record belongs to a study of CD8 T cells in ankylosing spondylitis. Trimming shortened V by 3 bases and J by 0 bases, and 11 bases separated the two germline ends. The CDR3 loop spans 15 amino acids. Per the germline V gene, CDR1 is ENHRY and CDR2 is SYGVKD. Study-level results: It appeared that ankylosing spondylitis blood was characterized by a TCR beta motif of several highly homologous variants. According to the report, clones linked to the disease were significantly enriched in matched synovial fluid samples taken from ankylosing spondylitis patients. In synovial fluid and blood from reactive arthritis, some motif variants were previously reported.

Sequencing was carried out using blood, either unsorted or a sorted T cell fraction (not recorded which). The genes are TRBV10-3 and TRBJ1-2; weak D call: TRBD1 (6 bases). The clonotype comes from a male donor with ankylosing spondylitis or in good health (not recorded which). The CDR3, as DNA: TGTGCCATCAGTGAAGGGACACCCGCTAACTATGGCTACACCTTC. This sequence encodes CAISEGTPANYGYTF.